The 16 T cell receptor beta chains listed next were all sequenced from one sample in a study of patients and donors after allogeneic stem cell transplantation. MiXCR was run by TCRdb on the RT-PCR reads, yielding one entry per CDR3 protein. The table has about a million distinct CDR3 sequences, over 15% seen once; the top ten hold around 6%. Sequencing was done on a sample of blood, either unsorted or a sorted T cell fraction (not recorded which). The receptors come from a human donor who was either an allogeneic HSCT recipient or a stem cell or donor lymphocyte infusion donor (not recorded which). It is not recorded whose cells these are; they may come from a transplant donor.

This clonotype has just a few counts. The chain employs TRBV27 and TRBJ2-2; D is unclear. CDR1 MNHEY and CDR2 SMNVEV come from the germline V gene (reference sequence). The CDR3 is made up of 16 amino acids. The germline V and J ends were trimmed by 7 bases and 0 bases, with 15 bases remaining between them. CDR3 sequence: CASTHLARTNTGELFF. The CDR3 DNA reads as TGTGCCAGCACCCACTTGGCCAGAACGAACACCGGGGAGCTGTTTTTT.

The CDR3 here is CAIGGTANKETQYF. DNA for the CDR3: TGTGCCATCGGCGGAACAGCTAACAAAGAGACCCAGTACTTC. The chain employs TRBV10-3 and TRBJ2-5; the D is unclear. From germline, CDR1 is ENHRY and CDR2 SYGVKD. This CDR3 contains 14 residues. The germline V and J ends were trimmed by 8 bases and 3 bases, with 16 bases remaining between them.

This chain connects TRBV5-1 to TRBJ2-7; D is unclear. The CDR3 loop spans 15 amino acids. Germline lookup yields CDR1 SGHRS and CDR2 YFSETQ. Deletions cut 5 bases from V and 4 bases from J, with 19 bases between. CDR3 region: CASSGAGEERYEQYF. CDR3 nucleotide sequence: TGCGCCAGCAGTGGCGCCGGAGAAGAGAGGTACGAGCAGTACTTC.

This sequence joins TRBV20-1 and TRBJ2-3; the match to TRBD2 covers 10 bases. Unmatched junction bases numbered 6, after V lost 4 bases and J lost 2 bases. The germline CDR1 and CDR2 sequences are DFQATT and SNEGSKA (reference sequence). The CDR3 runs 15 residues. The DNA for the CDR3 is TGCAGTGCTACCTTGGGACTAGCGTTCACAGATACGCAGTATTTT. Translation gives CSATLGLAFTDTQYF.

This chain connects TRBV6-1 to TRBJ1-1, with TRBD1 as a possible D gene (6 bases). V was trimmed by 6 bases and J by 5 bases, leaving 19 bases between them. CDR1 is MNHNS, CDR2 SASEGT, per germline. The CDR3 length is 15 residues. CDR3 sequence: CASSRLTGHETEAFF. CDR3 bases: TGTGCCAGCAGCCGTCTGACAGGACACGAGACTGAAGCTTTCTTT.

This clonotype has ten or more counts. The DNA of the CDR3 is TGTGCCACCAGTGATGCGGACCCCCCTCGGAATGAGCAGTTCTTC. Residues: CATSDADPPRNEQFF. This chain connects TRBV24-1 to TRBJ2-1; the D is unclear. Per the germline V gene, CDR1 is KGHDR and CDR2 is SFDVKD. Trimming pared 3 bases from V and 7 bases from J, leaving 15 bases between. The CDR3 has 15 residues.

This chain uses TRBV19 with TRBJ2-3; TRBD2 might be the D (5 bases). The ends were cut back, 10 bases at V and 2 bases at J, with 13 bases in the middle. CDR1 LNHDA and CDR2 SQIVND come from the germline V gene (reference sequence). CDR3 size: 13 residues. CDR3: CATEDWHTDTQYF. The DNA of the CDR3 is TGTGCCACCGAGGACTGGCACACAGATACGCAGTATTTT.

This clonotype turned up a few times. This rearrangement joins TRBV11-2 to TRBJ2-1; 7 nucleotides line up with TRBD2. The CDR3 totals 15 residues. Germline V CDR1 and CDR2: SGHAT, FQNNGV. Trimming removed 1 base from V and 7 bases from J; junction bases left unmatched: 7. The CDR3 loop reads CASSLVRGEGNEQFF. The DNA of the CDR3 is TGTGCCAGCAGCTTAGTACGAGGGGAGGGAAATGAGCAGTTCTTC. Drawing the rest from reference TRBV11-2 and TRBJ2-1, the complete variable domain is EAGVAQSPRYKIIEKRQSVAFWCNPISGHATLYWYQQILGQGPKLLIQFQNNGVVDDSQLPKDRFSAERLKGVDSTLKIQPAKLEDSAVYLCASSLVRGEGNEQFFGPGTRLTVL.

The CDR3 bases are TGTGCCAGCAGCTTCTTGACAGGGATCGTCTACGAGCAGTACTTC. Amino acids: CASSFLTGIVYEQYF. The V and J genes are TRBV27 and TRBJ2-7; 7 positions match TRBD1. Trimming at V came to 6 bases and at J to 3 bases, leaving 11 bases not matched to a gene. The germline V gene has CDR1 MNHEY and CDR2 SMNVEV (reference sequence). The CDR3 contains 15 residues.

The genes are TRBV24-1 and TRBJ2-1, with 14 positions matching TRBD2. This CDR3 is built from 17 residues. The junction had 8 bases not matched to a gene; V was cut back by 3 bases and J by 8 bases. CDR1 and CDR2 from the germline V gene are KGHDR and SFDVKD. The DNA of the CDR3 is TGTGCCACCAGTGATGGGGGACTAGCGGGAGTGGCCGATGAGCAGTTCTTC. It codes for CATSDGGLAGVADEQFF.

In this sample, this clonotype turned up a few times. The chain is built from TRBV27 and TRBJ2-1, with a possible D match to TRBD2 (6 bases). This CDR3 contains 15 residues. Germline CDR1 and CDR2: MNHEY and SMNVEV (reference sequence). Trimming removed 4 bases from V and 1 base from J, with 11 bases in between. CDR3 protein: CASSSGGVSYNEQFF. CDR3 sequence (DNA): TGTGCCAGCAGTTCAGGCGGGGTATCCTACAATGAGCAGTTCTTC.

The CDR3 bases are TGCAGTGCTAGAGATGGGACAGCGGGGACCCAGTACTTC. Translation: CSARDGTAGTQYF. This sequence joins TRBV20-1 and TRBJ2-5; TRBD1 is a possible D gene (7 bases). The CDR3 sequence is 13 residues long. Germline V gives CDR1 DFQATT, CDR2 SNEGSKA (reference sequence). Trimming left V 0 bases short and J 7 bases short, with 12 bases between.

The J gene is TRBJ2-3, the V gene TRBV9; the D gene is possibly TRBD2 (6 bases). V lost 3 bases to trimming and J lost 0 bases, with 11 bases between them. CDR3 length equals 15 residues. Germline V gives CDR1 SGDLS, CDR2 YYNGEE. CDR3 coding DNA: TGTGCCAGCAGCGCCGGGAGCCAGAGCACAGATACGCAGTATTTT. It encodes CASSAGSQSTDTQYF. Full variable domain (missing parts from reference TRBV9 and TRBJ2-3): DSGVTQTPKHLITATGQRVTLRCSPRSGDLSVYWYQQSLDQGLQFLIQYYNGEERAKGNILERFSAQQFPDLHSELNLSSLELGDSALYFCASSAGSQSTDTQYFGPGTRLTVL.

The V gene is TRBV4-1, the J gene TRBJ2-1; D call uncertain. Germline values: CDR1 MGHRA, CDR2 YSYEKL. Trimming stripped 4 bases from V and 0 bases from J, with 13 bases between. This CDR3 has 16 amino acids. DNA for the CDR3: TGCGCCAGCAGCCCTGGACGCTTGAGCTCCTACAATGAGCAGTTCTTC. It codes for CASSPGRLSSYNEQFF.

This clonotype was seen many times. V usage is TRBV12-3 or TRBV12-4 and J usage is TRBJ1-5, with no clear D. The CDR3 loop spans 13 amino acids. Between the trimmed V and J ends, which lost 5 bases and 0 bases, there was a span of 5 bases. CDR3 nucleotides: TGTGCCAGCAGTGGCTATAGCAATCAGCCCCAGCATTTT. This codes for CASSGYSNQPQHF.

This clonotype showed up just a few times. This chain uses TRBV12-5 with TRBJ2-1; 9 bases align to TRBD2. The CDR3 loop spans 16 amino acids. Per germline, CDR1 LGHNT and CDR2 FRNRAP. Unmatched junction bases numbered 6, after V lost 4 bases and J lost 2 bases. The CDR3 DNA follows: TGTGCTAGTGGTTCAGTAGCGGGAGACCCCTACAATGAGCAGTTCTTC. Translating it yields CASGSVAGDPYNEQFF.